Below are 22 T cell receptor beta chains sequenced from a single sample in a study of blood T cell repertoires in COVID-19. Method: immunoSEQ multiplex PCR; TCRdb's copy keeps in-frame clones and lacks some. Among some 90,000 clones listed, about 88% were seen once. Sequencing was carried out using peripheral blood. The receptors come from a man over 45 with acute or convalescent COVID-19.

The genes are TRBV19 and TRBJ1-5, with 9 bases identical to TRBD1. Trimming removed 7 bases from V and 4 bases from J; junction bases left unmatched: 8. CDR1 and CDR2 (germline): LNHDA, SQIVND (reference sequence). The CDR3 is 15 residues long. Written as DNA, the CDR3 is TGTGCCAGTACACCGGTGACAGGGGGTAATCAGCCCCAGCATTTT. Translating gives CASTPVTGGNQPQHF.

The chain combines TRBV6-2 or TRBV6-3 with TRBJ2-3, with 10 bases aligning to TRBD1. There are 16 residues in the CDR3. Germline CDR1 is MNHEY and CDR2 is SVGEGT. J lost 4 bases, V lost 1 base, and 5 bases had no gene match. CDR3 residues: CASSYFRDRGSDTQYF. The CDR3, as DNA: TGTGCCAGCAGTTACTTCCGGGACAGGGGTTCAGATACGCAGTATTTT.

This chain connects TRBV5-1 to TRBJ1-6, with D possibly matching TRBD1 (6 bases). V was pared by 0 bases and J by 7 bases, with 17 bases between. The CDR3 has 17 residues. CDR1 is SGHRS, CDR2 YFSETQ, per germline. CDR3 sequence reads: CASSLVGASDGNSPLHF. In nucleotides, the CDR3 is TGCGCCAGCAGCTTGGTGGGGGCCTCTGACGGGAATTCACCCCTCCACTTT.

CDR3 bases: TGCAGCGTTACCCCGGGGGGGACAGGGGTCTACAATGAGCAGTTCTTC. Protein sequence: CSVTPGGTGVYNEQFF. This rearrangement joins TRBV29-1 to TRBJ2-1; TRBD1 aligns across 10 bases. V shed 5 bases and J 3 bases; nucleotides not matched to a gene: 10. The CDR3 contains 16 residues. Germline CDR1 is SQVTM and CDR2 is ANQGSEA.

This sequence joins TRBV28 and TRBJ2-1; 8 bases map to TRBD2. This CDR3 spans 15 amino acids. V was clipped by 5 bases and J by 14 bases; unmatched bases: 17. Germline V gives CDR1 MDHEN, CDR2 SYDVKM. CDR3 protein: CASSTSSVSRAGEFF. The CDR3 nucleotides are TGTGCCAGCAGTACTTCCTCGGTTTCGAGAGCGGGGGAGTTCTTC.

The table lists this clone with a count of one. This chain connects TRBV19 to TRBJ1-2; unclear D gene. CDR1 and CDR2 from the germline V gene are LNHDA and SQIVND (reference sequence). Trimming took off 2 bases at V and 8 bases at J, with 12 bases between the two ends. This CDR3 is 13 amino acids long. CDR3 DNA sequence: TGTGCCAGTAGTATACAGGCGTCGGGAGGCTACACCTTC. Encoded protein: CASSIQASGGYTF.

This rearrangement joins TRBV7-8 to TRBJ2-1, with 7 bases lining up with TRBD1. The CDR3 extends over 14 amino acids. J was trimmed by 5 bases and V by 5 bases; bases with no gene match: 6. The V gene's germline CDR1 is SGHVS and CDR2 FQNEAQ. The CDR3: CASSLRDSNNEQFF. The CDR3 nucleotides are TGTGCCAGCAGCCTCCGGGACAGTAACAATGAGCAGTTCTTC.

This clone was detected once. Here the CDR3 reads CASSPATPGELFF. DNA of the CDR3: TGTGCCAGCTCACCCGCTACCCCCGGGGAGCTGTTTTTT. The V and J genes are TRBV18 and TRBJ2-2, with no clear D. Germline CDR1 KGHSH, CDR2 LQKENI. This CDR3 comprises 13 residues. The V gene lost 3 bases and the J gene lost 6 bases, with 8 bases spanning the gap.

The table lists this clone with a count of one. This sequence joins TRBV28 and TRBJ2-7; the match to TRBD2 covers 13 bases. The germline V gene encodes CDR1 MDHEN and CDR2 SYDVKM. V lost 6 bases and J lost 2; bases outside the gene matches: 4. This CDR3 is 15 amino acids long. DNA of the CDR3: TGTGCCAGCAGCAAGGGACTAGCGGGGACCTACGAGCAGTACGTC. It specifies CASSKGLAGTYEQYV.

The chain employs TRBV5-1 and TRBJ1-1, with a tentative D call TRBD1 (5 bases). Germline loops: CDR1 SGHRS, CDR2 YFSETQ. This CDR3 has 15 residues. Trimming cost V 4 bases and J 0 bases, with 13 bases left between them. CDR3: CASSPLSTVNTEAFF. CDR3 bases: TGCGCCAGCAGCCCCCTATCGACAGTGAACACTGAAGCTTTCTTT. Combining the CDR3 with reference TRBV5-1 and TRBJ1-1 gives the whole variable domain KAGVTQTPRYLIKTRGQQVTLSCSPISGHRSVSWYQQTPGQGLQFLFEYFSETQRNKGNFPGRFSGRQFSNSRSEMNVSTLELGDSALYLCASSPLSTVNTEAFFGQGTRLTVV.

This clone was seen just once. CDR3 amino acids: CSASDRGSGNTIYF. The CDR3 nucleotides are TGCAGTGCTAGTGACAGGGGCTCTGGAAACACCATATATTTT. The chain joins TRBV20-1 to TRBJ1-3; 8 nucleotides line up with TRBD1. Trimming took 3 bases from V and 0 from J; bases not matched to a gene: 1. This CDR3 region has 14 residues. Germline CDR1 is DFQATT and CDR2 is SNEGSKA (reference sequence).

The CDR3 spells CASSVAEGYSGNTIYF. CDR3 DNA sequence: TGTGCCAGCAGCGTAGCTGAGGGATACTCTGGAAACACCATATATTTT. The chain carries TRBV9 and TRBJ1-3; D remains unclear. This CDR3 has 16 amino acids. Trimming removed 0 bases at V and 0 bases at J, with 10 bases between. From germline, CDR1 is SGDLS and CDR2 YYNGEE.

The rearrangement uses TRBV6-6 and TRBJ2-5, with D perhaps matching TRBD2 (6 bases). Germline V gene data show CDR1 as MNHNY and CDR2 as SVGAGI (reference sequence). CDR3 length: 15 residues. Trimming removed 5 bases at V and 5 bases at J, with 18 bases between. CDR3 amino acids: CASSGGTRDAETQYF. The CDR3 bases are TGTGCCAGCAGTGGGGGGACCAGGGACGCGGAGACCCAGTACTTC.

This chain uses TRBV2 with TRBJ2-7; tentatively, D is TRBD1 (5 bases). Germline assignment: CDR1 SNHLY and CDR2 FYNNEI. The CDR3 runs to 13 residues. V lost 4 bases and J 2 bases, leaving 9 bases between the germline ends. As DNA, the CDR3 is TGTGCCAGCAGTGGACAGCCAACCTACGAGCAGTACGTC. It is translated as CASSGQPTYEQYV.

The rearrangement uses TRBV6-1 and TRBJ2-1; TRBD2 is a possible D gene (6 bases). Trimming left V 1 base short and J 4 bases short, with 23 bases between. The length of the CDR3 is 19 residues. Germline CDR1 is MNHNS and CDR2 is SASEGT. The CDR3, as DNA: TGTGCCAGCAGTGAAGTAGCCGGGAGCCCCAATGCCAAATACAATGAGCAGTTCTTC. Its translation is CASSEVAGSPNAKYNEQFF.

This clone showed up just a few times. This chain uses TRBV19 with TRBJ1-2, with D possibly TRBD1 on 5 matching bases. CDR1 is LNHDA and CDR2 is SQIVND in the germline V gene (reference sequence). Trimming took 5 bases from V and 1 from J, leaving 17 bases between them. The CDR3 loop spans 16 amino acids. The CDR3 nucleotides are TGTGCCAGTAGTTCTCTTGGTGACAGAGTTAACTATGGCTACACCTTC. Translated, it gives CASSSLGDRVNYGYTF.

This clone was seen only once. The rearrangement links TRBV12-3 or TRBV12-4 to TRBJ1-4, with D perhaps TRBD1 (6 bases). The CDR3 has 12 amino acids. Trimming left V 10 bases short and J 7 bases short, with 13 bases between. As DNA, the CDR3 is TGTGCCACACAGGGAGGGGGTGAAAAACTGTTTTTT. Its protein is CATQGGGEKLFF.

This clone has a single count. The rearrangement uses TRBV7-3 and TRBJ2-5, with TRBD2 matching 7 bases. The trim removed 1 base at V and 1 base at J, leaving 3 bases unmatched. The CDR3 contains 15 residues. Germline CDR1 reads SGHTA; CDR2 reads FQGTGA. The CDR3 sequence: CASSLMGGSQETQYF. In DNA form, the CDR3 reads TGTGCCAGCAGCTTAATGGGGGGGTCCCAAGAGACCCAGTACTTC.

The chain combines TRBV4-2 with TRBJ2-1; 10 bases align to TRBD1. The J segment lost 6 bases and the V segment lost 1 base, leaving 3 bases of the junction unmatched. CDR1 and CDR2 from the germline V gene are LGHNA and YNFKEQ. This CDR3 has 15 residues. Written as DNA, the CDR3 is TGTGCCAGCAGCCAAGGGGACAGGGGAGGCAATGAGCAGTTCTTC. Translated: CASSQGDRGGNEQFF.

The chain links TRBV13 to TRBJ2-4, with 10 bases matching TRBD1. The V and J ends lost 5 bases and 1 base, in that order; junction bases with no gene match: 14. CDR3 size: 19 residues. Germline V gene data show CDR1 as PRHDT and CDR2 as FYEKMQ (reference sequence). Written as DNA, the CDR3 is TGTGCCAGCAGCGAACTCGGGACAGGGGCACCGTCGGCCAAAAACATTCAGTACTTC. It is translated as CASSELGTGAPSAKNIQYF.

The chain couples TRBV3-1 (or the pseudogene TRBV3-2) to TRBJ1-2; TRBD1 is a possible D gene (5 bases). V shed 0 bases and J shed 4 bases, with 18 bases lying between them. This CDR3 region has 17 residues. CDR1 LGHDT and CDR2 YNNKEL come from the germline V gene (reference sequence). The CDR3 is CASSQEEGEVAPYGYTF. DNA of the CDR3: TGTGCCAGCAGCCAAGAAGAAGGGGAGGTCGCGCCCTATGGCTACACCTTC.

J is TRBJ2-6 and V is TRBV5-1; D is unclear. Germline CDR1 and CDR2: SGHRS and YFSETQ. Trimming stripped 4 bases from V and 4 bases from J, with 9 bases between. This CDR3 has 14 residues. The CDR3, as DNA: TGCGCCAGCAGCCTAACGGTAGGGGCCAACGTCCTGACTTTC. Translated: CASSLTVGANVLTF. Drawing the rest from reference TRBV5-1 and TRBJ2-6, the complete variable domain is KAGVTQTPRYLIKTRGQQVTLSCSPISGHRSVSWYQQTPGQGLQFLFEYFSETQRNKGNFPGRFSGRQFSNSRSEMNVSTLELGDSALYLCASSLTVGANVLTFGAGSRLTVL.